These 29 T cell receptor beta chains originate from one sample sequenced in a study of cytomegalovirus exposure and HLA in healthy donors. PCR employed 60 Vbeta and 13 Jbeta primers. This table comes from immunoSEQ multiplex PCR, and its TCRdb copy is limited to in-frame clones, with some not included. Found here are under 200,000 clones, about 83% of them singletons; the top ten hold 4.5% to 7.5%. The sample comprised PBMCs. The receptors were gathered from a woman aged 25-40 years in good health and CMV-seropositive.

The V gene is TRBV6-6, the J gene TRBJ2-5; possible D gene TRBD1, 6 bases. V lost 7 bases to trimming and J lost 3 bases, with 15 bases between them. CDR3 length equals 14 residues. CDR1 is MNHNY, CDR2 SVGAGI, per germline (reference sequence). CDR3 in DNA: TGTGCCAGCAAGTCGAGTACAGGGAAAGAGACCCAGTACTTC. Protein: CASKSSTGKETQYF.

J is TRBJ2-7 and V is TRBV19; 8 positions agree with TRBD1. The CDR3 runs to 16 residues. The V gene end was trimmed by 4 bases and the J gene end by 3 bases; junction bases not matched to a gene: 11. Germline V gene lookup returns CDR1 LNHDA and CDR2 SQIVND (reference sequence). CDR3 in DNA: TGTGCCAGTAGTACGAGACCGGGACAGGCGAACTACGAGCAGTACTTC. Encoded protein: CASSTRPGQANYEQYF.

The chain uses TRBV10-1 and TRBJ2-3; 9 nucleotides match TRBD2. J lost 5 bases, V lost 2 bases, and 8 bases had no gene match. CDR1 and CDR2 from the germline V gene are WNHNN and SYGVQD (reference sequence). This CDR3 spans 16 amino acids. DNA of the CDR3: TGCGCCAGCAGTGAGGGGCTAGCGGGAAATCAAGATACGCAGTATTTT. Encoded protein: CASSEGLAGNQDTQYF.

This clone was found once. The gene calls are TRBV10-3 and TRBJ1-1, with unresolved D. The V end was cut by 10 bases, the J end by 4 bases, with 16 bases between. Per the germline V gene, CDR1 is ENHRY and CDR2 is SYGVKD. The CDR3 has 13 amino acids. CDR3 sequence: CANQAVVGTEAFF. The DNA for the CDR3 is TGTGCCAACCAAGCGGTAGTCGGCACTGAAGCTTTCTTT.

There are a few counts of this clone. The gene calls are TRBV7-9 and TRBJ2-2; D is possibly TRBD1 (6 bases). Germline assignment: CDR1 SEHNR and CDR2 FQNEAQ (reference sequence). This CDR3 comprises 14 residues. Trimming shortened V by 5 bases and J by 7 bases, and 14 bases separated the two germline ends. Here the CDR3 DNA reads TGTGCCAGCAGCAAACAGGGAATCGGCGGGGAGCTGTTTTTT. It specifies CASSKQGIGGELFF.

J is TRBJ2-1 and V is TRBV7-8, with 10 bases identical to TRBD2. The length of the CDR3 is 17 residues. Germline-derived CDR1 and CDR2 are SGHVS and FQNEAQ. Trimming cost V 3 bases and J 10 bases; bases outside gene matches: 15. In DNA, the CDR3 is TGTGCCAGCAGCTTCAACAGGGGTCTAGCGGGAGCTCGGGAGCAGTTCTTC. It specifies CASSFNRGLAGAREQFF.

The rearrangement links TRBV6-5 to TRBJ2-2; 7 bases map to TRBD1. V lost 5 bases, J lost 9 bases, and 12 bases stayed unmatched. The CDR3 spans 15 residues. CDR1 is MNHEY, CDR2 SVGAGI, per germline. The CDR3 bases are TGTGCCAGCAGTCCCTCACCCAACAGGGGTTGGGAGCTGTTTTTT. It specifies CASSPSPNRGWELFF.

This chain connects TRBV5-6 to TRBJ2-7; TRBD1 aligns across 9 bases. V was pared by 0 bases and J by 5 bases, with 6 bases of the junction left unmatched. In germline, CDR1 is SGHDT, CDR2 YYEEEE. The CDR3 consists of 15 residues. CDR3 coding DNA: TGTGCCAGCAGCTTGGGCGGGACAGGGATCGACGAGCAGTACTTC. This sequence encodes CASSLGGTGIDEQYF.

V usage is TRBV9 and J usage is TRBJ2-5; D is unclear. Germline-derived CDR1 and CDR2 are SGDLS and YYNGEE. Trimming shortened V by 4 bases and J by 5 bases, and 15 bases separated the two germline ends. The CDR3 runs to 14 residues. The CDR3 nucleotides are TGTGCCAGCAGCCCCACAACCACAACCGAGACCCAGTACTTC. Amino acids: CASSPTTTTETQYF.

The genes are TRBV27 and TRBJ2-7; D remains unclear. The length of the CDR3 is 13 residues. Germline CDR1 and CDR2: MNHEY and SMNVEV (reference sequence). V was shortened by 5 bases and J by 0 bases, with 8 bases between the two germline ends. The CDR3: CASSLDSSYEQYF. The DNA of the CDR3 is TGTGCCAGCAGTCTTGATAGCTCCTACGAGCAGTACTTC.

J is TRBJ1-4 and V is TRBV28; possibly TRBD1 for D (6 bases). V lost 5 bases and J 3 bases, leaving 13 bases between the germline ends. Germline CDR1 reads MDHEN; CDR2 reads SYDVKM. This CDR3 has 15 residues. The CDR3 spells CASSRSGAANEKLFF. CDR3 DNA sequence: TGTGCCAGCAGTCGGTCAGGGGCAGCTAATGAAAAACTGTTTTTT. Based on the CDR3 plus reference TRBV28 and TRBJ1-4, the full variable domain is DVKVTQSSRYLVKRTGEKVFLECVQDMDHENMFWYRQDPGLGLRLIYFSYDVKMKEKGDIPEGYSVSREKKERFSLILESASTNQTSMYLCASSRSGAANEKLFFGSGTQLSVL.

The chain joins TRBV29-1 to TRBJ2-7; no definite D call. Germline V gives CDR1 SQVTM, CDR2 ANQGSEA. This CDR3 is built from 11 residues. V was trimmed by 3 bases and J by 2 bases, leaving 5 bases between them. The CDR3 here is CSVDNTYEQYF. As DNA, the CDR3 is TGCAGCGTTGATAACACCTACGAGCAGTACTTC.

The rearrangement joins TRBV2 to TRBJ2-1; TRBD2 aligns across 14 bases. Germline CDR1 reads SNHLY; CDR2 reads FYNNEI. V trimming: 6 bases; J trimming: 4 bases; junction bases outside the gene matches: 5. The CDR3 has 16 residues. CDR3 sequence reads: CASSPGLAGGYNEQFF. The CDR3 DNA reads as TGTGCCAGCAGCCCCGGACTAGCGGGGGGTTACAATGAGCAGTTCTTC.

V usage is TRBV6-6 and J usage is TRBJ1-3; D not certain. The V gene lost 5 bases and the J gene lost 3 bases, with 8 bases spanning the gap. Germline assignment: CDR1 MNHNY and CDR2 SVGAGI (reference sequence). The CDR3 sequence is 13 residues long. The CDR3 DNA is TGTGCCAGCAGTCCCTTATTTGGAAACACCATATATTTT. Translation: CASSPLFGNTIYF.

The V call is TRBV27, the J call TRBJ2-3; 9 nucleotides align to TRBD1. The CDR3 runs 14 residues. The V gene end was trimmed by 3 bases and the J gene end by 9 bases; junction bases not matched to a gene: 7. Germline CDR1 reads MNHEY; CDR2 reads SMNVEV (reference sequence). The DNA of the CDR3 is TGTGCCAGCAGTTTCTCCCCCGGACAGGGGACGCAGTATTTT. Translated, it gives CASSFSPGQGTQYF.

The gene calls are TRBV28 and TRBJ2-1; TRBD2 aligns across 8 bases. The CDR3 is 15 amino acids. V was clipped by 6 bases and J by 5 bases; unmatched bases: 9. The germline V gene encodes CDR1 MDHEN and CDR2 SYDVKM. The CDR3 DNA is TGTGCCAGCAGACCCGCGCTAGCGGGTAACAATGAGCAGTTCTTC. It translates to CASRPALAGNNEQFF.

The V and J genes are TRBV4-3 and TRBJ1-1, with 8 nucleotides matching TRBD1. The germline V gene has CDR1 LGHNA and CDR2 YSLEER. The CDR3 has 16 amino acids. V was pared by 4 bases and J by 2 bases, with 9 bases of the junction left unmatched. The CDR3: CASSRLTTGANTEAFF. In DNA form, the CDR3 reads TGCGCCAGCAGCCGCCTTACGACAGGGGCTAACACTGAAGCTTTCTTT.

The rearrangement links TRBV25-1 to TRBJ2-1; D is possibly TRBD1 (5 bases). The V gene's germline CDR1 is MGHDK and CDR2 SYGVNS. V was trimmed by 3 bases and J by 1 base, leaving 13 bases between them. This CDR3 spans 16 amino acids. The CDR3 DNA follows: TGTGCCAGCAGTGAGACGACAGTGGGGTCCTACAATGAGCAGTTCTTC. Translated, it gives CASSETTVGSYNEQFF.

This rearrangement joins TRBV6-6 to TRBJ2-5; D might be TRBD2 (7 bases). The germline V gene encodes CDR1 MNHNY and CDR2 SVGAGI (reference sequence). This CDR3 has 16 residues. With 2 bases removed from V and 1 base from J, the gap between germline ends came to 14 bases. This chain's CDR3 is CASSYHQRGAQETQYF. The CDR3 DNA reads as TGTGCCAGCAGTTACCACCAACGGGGGGCCCAAGAGACCCAGTACTTC.

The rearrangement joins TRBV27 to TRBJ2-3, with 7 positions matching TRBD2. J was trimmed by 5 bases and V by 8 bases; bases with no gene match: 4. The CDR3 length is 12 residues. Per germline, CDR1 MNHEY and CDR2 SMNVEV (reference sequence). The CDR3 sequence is CASGGEGDTQYF. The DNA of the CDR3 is TGTGCCAGCGGGGGGGAGGGAGATACGCAGTATTTT.

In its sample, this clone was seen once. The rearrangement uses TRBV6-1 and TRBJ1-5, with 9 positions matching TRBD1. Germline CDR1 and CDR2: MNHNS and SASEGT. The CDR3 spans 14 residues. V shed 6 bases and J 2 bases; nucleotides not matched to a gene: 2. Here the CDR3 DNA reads TGTGCCAGCAGGGACAGGGGAGGCAATCAGCCCCAGCATTTT. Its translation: CASRDRGGNQPQHF.

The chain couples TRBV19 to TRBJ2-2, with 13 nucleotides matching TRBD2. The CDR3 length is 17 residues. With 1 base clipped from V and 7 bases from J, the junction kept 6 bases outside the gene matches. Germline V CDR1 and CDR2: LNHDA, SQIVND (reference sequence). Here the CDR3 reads CASSIALAGGLDGELFF. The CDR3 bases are TGTGCCAGTAGTATAGCACTAGCGGGAGGGTTGGACGGGGAGCTGTTTTTT.

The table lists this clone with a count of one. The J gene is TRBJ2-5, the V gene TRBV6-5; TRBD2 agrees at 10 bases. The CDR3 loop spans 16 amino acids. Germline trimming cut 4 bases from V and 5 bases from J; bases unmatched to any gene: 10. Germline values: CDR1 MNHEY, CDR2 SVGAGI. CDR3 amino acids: CASSLGSGRASETQYF. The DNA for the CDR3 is TGTGCCAGCAGTTTAGGCAGCGGGAGGGCCAGTGAGACCCAGTACTTC.

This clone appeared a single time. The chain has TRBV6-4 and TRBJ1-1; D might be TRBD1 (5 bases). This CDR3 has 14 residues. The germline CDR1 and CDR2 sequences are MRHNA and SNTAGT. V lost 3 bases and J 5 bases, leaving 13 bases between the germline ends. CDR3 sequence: CASSEMGGRTEAFF. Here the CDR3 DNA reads TGTGCCAGCAGTGAAATGGGGGGTAGGACTGAAGCTTTCTTT.

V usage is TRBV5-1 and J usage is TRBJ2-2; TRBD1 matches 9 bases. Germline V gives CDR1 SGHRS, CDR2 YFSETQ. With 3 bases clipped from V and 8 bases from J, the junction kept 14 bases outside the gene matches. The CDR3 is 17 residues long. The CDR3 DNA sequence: TGCGCCAGCAGCTCCTACCAGCGGACAGGGGTACGGGGGGAGCTGTTTTTT. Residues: CASSSYQRTGVRGELFF.

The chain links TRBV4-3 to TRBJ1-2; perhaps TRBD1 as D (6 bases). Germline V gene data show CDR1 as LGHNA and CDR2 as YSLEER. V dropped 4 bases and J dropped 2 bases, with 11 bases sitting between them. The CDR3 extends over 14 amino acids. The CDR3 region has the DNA TGCGCCAGCAGCCCAGGTAGGGGGAACTATGGCTACACCTTC. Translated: CASSPGRGNYGYTF.

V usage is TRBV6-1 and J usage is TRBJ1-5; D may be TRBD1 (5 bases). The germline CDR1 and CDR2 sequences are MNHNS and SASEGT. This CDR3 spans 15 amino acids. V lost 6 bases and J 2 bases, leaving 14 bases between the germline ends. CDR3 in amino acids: CASSTGSYGNQPQHF. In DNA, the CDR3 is TGTGCCAGCAGCACAGGCAGTTATGGCAATCAGCCCCAGCATTTT.

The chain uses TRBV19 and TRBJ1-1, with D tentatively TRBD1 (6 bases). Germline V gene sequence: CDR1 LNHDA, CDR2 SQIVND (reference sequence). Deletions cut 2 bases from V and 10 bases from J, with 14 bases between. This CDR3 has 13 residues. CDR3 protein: CASSISGRGVAFF. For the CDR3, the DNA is TGTGCCAGTAGTATAAGCGGCAGGGGCGTAGCTTTCTTT.

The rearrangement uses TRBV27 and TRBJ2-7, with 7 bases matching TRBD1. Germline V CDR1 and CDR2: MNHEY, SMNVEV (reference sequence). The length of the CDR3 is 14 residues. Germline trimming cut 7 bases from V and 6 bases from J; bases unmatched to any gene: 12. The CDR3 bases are TGTGCCAGCACCACGACAGGGAAAGTGCGCGAGCAGTACTTC. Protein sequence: CASTTTGKVREQYF.